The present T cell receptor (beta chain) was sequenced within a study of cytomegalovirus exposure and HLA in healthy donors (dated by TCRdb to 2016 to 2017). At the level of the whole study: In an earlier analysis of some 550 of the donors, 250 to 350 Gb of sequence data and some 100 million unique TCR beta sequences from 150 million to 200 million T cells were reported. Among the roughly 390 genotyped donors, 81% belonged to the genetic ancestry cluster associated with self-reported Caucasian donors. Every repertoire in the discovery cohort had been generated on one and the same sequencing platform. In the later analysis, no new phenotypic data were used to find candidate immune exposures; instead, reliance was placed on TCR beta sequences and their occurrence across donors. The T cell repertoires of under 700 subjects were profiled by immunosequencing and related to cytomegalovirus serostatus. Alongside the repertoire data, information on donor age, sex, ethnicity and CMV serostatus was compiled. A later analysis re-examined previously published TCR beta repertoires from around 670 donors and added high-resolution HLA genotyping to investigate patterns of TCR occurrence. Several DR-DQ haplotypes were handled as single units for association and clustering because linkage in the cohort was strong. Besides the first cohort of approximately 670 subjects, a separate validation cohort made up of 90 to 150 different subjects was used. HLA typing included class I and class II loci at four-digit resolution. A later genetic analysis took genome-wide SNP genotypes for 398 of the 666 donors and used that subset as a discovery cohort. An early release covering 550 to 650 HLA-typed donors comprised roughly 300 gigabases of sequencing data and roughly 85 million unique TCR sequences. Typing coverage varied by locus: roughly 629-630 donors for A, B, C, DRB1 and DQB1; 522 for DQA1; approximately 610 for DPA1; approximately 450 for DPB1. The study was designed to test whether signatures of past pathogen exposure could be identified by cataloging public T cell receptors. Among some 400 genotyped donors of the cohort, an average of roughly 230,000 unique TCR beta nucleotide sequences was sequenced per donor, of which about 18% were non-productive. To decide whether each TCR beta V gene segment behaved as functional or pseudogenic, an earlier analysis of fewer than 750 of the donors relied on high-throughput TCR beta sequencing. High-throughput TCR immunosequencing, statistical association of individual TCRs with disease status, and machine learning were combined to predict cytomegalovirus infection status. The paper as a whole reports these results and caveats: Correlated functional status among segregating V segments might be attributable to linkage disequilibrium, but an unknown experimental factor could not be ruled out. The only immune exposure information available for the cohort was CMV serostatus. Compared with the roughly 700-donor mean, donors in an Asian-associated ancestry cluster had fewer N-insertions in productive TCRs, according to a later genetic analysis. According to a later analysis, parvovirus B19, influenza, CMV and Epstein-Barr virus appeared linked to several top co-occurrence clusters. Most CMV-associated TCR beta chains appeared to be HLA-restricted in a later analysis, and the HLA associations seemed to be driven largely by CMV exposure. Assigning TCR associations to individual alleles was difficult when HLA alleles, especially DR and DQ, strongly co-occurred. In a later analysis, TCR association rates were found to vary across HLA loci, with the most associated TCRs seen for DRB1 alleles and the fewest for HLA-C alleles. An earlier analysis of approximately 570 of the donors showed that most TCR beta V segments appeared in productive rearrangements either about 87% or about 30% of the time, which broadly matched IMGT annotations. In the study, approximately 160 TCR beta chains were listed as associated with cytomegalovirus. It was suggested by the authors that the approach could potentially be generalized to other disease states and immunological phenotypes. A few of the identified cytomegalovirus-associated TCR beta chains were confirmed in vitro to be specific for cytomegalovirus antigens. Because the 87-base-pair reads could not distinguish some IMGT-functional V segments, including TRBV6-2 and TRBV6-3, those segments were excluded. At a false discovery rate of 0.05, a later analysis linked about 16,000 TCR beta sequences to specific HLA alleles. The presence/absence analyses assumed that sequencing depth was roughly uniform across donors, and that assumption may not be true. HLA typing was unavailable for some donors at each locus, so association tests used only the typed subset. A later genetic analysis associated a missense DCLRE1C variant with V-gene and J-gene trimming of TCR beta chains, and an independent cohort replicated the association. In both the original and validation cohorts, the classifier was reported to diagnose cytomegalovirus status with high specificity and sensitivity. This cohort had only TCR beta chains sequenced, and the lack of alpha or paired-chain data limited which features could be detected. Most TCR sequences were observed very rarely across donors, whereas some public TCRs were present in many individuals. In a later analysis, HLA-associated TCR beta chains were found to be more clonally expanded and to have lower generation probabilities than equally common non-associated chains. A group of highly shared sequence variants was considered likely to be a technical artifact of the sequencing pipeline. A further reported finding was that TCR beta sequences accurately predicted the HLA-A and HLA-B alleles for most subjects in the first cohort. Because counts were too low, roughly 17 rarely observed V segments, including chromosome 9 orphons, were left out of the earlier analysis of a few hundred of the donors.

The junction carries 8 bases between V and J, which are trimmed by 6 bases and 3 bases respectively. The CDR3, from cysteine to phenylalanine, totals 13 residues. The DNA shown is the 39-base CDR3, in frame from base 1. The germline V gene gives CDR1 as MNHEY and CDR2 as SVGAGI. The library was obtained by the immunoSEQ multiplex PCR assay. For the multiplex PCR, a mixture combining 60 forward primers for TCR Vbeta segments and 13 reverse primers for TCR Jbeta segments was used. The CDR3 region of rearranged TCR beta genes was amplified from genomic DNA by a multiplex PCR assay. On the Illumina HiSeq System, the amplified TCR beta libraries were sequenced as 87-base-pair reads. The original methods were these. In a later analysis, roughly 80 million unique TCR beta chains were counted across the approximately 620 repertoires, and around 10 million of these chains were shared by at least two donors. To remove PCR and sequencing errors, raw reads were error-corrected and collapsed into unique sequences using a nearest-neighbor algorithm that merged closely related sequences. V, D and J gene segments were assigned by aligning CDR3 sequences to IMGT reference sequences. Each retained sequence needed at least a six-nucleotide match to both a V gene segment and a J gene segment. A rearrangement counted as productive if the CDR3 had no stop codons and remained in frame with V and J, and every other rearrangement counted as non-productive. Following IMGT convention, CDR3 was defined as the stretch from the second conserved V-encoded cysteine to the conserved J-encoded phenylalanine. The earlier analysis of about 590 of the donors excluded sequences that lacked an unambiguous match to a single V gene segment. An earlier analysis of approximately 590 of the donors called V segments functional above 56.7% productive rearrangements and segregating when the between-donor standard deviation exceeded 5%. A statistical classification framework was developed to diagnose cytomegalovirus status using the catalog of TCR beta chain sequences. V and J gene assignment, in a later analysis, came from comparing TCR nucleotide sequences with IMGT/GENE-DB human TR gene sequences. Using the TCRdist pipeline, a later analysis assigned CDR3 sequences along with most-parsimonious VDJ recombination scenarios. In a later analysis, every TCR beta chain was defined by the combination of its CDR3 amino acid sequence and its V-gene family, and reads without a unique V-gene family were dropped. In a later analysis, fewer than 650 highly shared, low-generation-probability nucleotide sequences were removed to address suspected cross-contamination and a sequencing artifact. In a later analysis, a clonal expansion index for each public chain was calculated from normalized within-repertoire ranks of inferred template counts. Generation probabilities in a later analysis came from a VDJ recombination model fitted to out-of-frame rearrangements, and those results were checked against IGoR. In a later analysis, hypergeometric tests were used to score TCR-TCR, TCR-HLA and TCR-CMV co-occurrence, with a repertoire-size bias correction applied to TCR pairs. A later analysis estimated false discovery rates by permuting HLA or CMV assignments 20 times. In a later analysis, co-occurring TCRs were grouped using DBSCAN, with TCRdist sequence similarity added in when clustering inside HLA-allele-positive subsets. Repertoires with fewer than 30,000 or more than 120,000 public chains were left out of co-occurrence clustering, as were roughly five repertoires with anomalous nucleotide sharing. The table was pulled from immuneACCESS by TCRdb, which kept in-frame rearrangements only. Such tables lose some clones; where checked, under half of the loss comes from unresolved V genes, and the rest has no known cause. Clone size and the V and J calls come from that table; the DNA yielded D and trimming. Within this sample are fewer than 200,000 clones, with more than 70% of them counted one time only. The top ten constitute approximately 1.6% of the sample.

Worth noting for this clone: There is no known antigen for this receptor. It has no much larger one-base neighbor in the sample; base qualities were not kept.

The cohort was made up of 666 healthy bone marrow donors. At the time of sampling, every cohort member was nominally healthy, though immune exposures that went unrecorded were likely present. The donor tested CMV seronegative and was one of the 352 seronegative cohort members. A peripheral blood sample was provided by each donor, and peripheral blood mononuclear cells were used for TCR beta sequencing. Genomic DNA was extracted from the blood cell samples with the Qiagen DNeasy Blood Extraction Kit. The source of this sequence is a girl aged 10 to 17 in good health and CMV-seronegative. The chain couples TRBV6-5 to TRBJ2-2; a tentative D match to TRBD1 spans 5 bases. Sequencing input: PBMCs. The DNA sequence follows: TGTGCCAGCAGGACAGCTTACACCGGGGAGCTGTTTTTT. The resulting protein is CASRTAYTGELFF.